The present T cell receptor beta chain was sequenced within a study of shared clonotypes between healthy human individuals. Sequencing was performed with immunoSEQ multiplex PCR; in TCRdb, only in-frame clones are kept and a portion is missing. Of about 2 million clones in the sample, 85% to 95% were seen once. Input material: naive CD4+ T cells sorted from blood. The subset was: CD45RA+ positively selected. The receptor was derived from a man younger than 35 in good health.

CDR3 region: CASSKGAGREQYF. The CDR3 nucleotides read TGTGCCAGCAGCAAAGGGGCCGGCCGCGAGCAGTACTTC. V usage is TRBV21-1 and J usage is TRBJ2-7; the D call of TRBD1 is as the table states it, not checked on the DNA. TRBV21-1 counts as a pseudogene. The CDR3 has 13 amino acids.